This T cell receptor beta chain was found in a study of long-term antiretroviral therapy in people with HIV. Treatment for all HIV-infected participants took place in the United States. Germline lookup yields CDR1 LNHDA and CDR2 SQIVND (reference sequence). CDR3 length: 13 amino acids. The germline V and J ends were trimmed by 3 bases and 7 bases, with 12 bases remaining between them. The assay used was immunoSEQ (version v3.0), run at survey level. Here immunoSEQ multiplex PCR was the method, and the copy in TCRdb shows in-frame clones only, minus some. The sample records some 23,000 clones, almost 90% being singletons.

The source material was unsorted PBMCs, sampled about 4.5 years after starting antiretroviral therapy. This chain links TRBV19 with TRBJ2-5; D unclear. This receptor was taken from a man aged 30 to 39 with HIV. CDR3 DNA: TGTGCCAGTAGTATTGAGGACCGAGTGACCCAGTACTTC. Translating it yields CASSIEDRVTQYF.